The 15 T cell receptor beta chains presented below share a single source sample, sequenced in a study of T cells in Graves' hyperthyroidism and ophthalmopathy. Amplification yielded TCR beta CDR3 regions, with RNA transcripts as the source. The HTBI primer set served for first-round RT-PCR of the TCR CDR3. TCRdb re-called the multiplex PCR reads with MiXCR, one entry per CDR3 protein. The table has around 600,000 distinct CDR3 sequences, approximately 14% seen once. Sequencing was done on a sample of blood. The origin of the receptors is a woman in her 30s with Graves' hyperthyroidism.

The V gene is TRBV7-9, the J gene TRBJ1-1; 7 bases fit TRBD1. Germline CDR1 SEHNR, CDR2 FQNEAQ (reference sequence). Losses at the gene ends were 6 bases for V and 4 bases for J; bases not matched to a gene: 14. The CDR3 runs 16 residues. CDR3 DNA: TGTGCCAGCAGAGGGGGCGGAGGGGCGCCGGGCACTGAAGCTTTCTTT. It specifies CASRGGGGAPGTEAFF.

This clonotype was found a few times. The J gene is TRBJ1-2, the V gene TRBV4-1, with a possible D match to TRBD1 (5 bases). Germline V gene sequence: CDR1 MGHRA, CDR2 YSYEKL. The CDR3 contains 18 residues. Trimming pared 2 bases from V and 0 bases from J, leaving 19 bases between. The CDR3 here is CASSQQITDTASNYGYTF. The CDR3 DNA follows: TGCGCCAGCAGCCAACAGATTACGGACACAGCCTCTAACTATGGCTACACCTTC.

There are many counts of this clonotype. This chain's CDR3 is CASSPSGMAYGYTF. Here the CDR3 DNA reads TGTGCCAGCAGTCCCTCGGGTATGGCCTATGGCTACACCTTC. The J gene is TRBJ1-2, the V gene TRBV27; D not certain. This CDR3 region has 14 residues. Germline CDR1 MNHEY, CDR2 SMNVEV (reference sequence). Between the trimmed V and J ends, which lost 5 bases and 4 bases, there was a span of 14 bases.

V and J are TRBV12-3 or TRBV12-4 and TRBJ2-7; TRBD2 might be the D (5 bases). Trimming removed 2 bases from V and 5 bases from J, with 10 bases in between. The length of the CDR3 is 13 residues. This chain's CDR3 is CASSLSGSDEQYF. The CDR3 region has the DNA TGTGCCAGCAGTTTAAGTGGGAGTGACGAGCAGTACTTC.

In the case of this clonotype: A junction end diverges from the germline sequence, so it may reflect a read error. The chain joins TRBV5-1 to TRBJ2-3, with TRBD2 matching 11 bases. CDR1 is SGHRS and CDR2 is YFSETQ in the germline V gene. The CDR3 contains 16 residues. The CDR3 bases are TGCGCCGGCAGCTTGGAACTAGCGGGGGGCACAGATACGCAGTATTTT. Translating it yields CAGSLELAGGTDTQYF.

This clonotype came up many times. J is TRBJ2-1 and V is TRBV5-1; 11 positions match TRBD2. Per germline, CDR1 SGHRS and CDR2 YFSETQ. CDR3 size: 16 residues. Trimming took 4 bases from V and 8 from J; bases not matched to a gene: 11. The CDR3 loop is CASSLDLSGRAHEQFF. The CDR3 coding sequence is TGCGCCAGCAGCCTGGACCTTAGCGGGAGGGCTCATGAGCAGTTCTTC.

Ten or more counts support this clonotype. This rearrangement joins TRBV20-1 to TRBJ2-1, with 10 bases that match TRBD1. The V segment lost 3 bases and the J segment 7 bases; nucleotides outside the gene matches: 9. Germline CDR1 and CDR2: DFQATT and SNEGSKA (reference sequence). The CDR3 runs 15 residues. The CDR3, as DNA: TGCAGTGCTAGCCCGGGACAGGGGCCGGGGAATGAGCAGTTCTTC. It specifies CSASPGQGPGNEQFF.

This clonotype was detected ten times or more. The V and J genes are TRBV20-1 and TRBJ2-7, with D perhaps being TRBD1 or TRBD2 (7 bases each). This CDR3 has 13 amino acids. V was clipped by 6 bases and J by 3 bases, with 15 bases between them. CDR1 and CDR2 from the germline V gene are DFQATT and SNEGSKA (reference sequence). The CDR3 is CSARGGAIYEQYF. The CDR3 coding sequence is TGCAGTGCCAGGGGGGGGGCGATCTACGAGCAGTACTTC.

This clonotype was observed many times. The chain couples TRBV12-3 or TRBV12-4 to TRBJ2-7, with D perhaps given as TRBD1 or TRBD2 (5 bases each). The V end was cut by 2 bases, the J end by 2 bases, with 16 bases between. This CDR3 region has 16 residues. The CDR3 protein is CASSLLGEPYPYEQYF. CDR3 DNA sequence: TGTGCCAGCAGTTTACTAGGGGAGCCCTACCCCTACGAGCAGTACTTC.

This clonotype appeared many times. This chain links TRBV2 with TRBJ2-1; a weak D match, TRBD2 (7 bases). The CDR3 has 15 residues. Trimming took off 7 bases at V and 6 bases at J, with 19 bases between the two ends. Germline CDR1 and CDR2: SNHLY and FYNNEI. The CDR3 protein is CASMGGGGRVNEQFF. DNA of the CDR3: TGTGCCAGCATGGGGGGAGGGGGGAGGGTCAATGAGCAGTTCTTC.

The V gene is TRBV2, the J gene TRBJ2-6; D unresolved. V was clipped by 3 bases and J by 3 bases, with 12 bases between them. Germline V lookup: CDR1 SNHLY, CDR2 FYNNEI. The CDR3 sequence is 16 residues long. The CDR3 reads CASSDSLKGGANVLTF. CDR3 sequence (DNA): TGTGCCAGCAGTGATTCTCTAAAAGGTGGGGCCAACGTCCTGACTTTC.

This clonotype was recorded once. One end of the junction fails to match germline, which may point to a read error. The chain links TRBV20-1 to TRBJ1-5, with D possibly being TRBD1 (6 bases). CDR3 length: 15 residues. In germline, CDR1 is DFQATT, CDR2 SNEGSKA (reference sequence). The CDR3: CSARGLQGRNQPQHF. The CDR3 DNA follows: TGCAGTGCCAGAGGTTTGCAGGGGCGAAATCAGCCCCAGCATTTT.

This clonotype was counted ten times or more. The V and J genes are TRBV11-3 and TRBJ2-3; 12 bases match TRBD2. This CDR3 is 16 amino acids long. Trimming took 5 bases from V and 4 from J; bases not matched to a gene: 7. CDR1 is SGHNT, CDR2 YENEEA, per germline. CDR3 bases: TGTGCCAGCAGCCAGGTACTAGCGGGAGGAGCAGATACGCAGTATTTT. Translating gives CASSQVLAGGADTQYF.

The rearrangement links TRBV12-3 or TRBV12-4 to TRBJ2-4, with 8 bases matching TRBD1. This CDR3 is 17 amino acids long. The V and J ends lost 4 bases and 1 base, in that order; junction bases with no gene match: 9. This chain's CDR3 is CASSYHTGGLAKNIQYF. CDR3 nucleotides: TGTGCCAGCAGTTATCACACAGGGGGACTCGCCAAAAACATTCAGTACTTC.

This clonotype has at least ten counts. The V call is TRBV12-3 or TRBV12-4, the J call TRBJ2-2, with 11 bases fitting TRBD2. After removal of 5 bases from V and 2 bases from J, the junction contained 4 bases not matched to a gene. This CDR3 is 16 amino acids long. CDR3 sequence reads: CASSRTSGLNTGELFF. CDR3 bases: TGTGCCAGCAGTAGGACTAGCGGGCTTAACACCGGGGAGCTGTTTTTT.